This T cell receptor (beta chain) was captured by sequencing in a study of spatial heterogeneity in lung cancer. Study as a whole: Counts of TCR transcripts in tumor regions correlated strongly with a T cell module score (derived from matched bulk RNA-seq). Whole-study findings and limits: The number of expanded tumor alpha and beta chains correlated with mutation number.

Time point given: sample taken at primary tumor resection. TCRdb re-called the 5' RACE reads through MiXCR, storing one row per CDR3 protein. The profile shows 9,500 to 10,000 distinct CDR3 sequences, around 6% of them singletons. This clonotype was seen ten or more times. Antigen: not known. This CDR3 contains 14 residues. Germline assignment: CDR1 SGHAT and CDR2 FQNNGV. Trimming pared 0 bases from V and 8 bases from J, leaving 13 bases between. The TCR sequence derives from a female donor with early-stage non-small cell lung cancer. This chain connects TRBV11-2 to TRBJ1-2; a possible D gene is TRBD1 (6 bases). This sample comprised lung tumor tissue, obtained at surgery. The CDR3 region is CASSLDGQGSGYTF. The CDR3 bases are TGTGCCAGCAGCTTAGATGGGCAGGGGTCCGGCTACACCTTC.